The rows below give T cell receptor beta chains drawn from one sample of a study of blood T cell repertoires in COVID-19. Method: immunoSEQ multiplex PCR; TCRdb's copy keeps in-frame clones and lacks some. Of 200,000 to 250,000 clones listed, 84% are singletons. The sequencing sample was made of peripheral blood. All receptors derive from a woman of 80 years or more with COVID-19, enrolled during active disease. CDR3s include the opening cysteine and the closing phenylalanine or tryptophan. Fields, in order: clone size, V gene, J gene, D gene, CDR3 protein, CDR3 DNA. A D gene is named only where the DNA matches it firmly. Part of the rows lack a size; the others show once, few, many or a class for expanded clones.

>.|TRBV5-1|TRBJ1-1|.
CASSLTPGNTEAFF
TGCGCCAGCAGCCTTACGCCGGGGAACACTGAAGCTTTCTTT
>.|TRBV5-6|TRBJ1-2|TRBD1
CASSYAGTGFVRGGYTF
TGTGCCAGCAGCTATGCCGGGACAGGGTTCGTGAGGGGTGGCTACACCTTC
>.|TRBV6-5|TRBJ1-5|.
CASSPPSYQPQHF
TGTGCCAGCAGTCCTCCGAGCTATCAGCCCCAGCATTTT
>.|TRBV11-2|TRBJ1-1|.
CASRQGQEAFF
TGTGCCAGCAGACAAGGACAAGAAGCTTTCTTT
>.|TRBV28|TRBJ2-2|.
CASSKRIGAGELFF
TGTGCCAGCAGTAAGAGGATCGGGGCCGGGGAGCTGTTTTTT
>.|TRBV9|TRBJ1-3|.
CASSVNRESGNTIYF
TGTGCCAGCAGCGTAAATAGGGAGTCTGGAAACACCATATATTTT
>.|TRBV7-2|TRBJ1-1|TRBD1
CASSFQGVGTEAFF
TGTGCCAGCAGCTTCCAGGGGGTGGGCACTGAAGCTTTCTTT
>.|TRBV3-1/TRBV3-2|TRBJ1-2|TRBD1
CASRDRTGRRYGYTF
TGTGCCAGCAGGGACCGGACAGGGAGGAGGTATGGCTACACCTTC
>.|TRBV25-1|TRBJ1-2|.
CASSPAGGNGYTF
TGTGCCAGCAGTCCGGCCGGGGGGAATGGCTACACCTTC
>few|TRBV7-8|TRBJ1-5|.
CASSPALGGNQPQHF
TGTGCCAGCAGCCCTGCACTGGGGGGGAATCAGCCCCAGCATTTT
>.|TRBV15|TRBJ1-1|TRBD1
CATTPKSPRGRTEAFF
TGTGCCACCACGCCGAAAAGCCCTAGGGGGCGGACTGAAGCTTTCTTT
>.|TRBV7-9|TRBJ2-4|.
CAGGGTDSYKNIQYF
TGTGCCGGCGGGGGGACAGATTCTTACAAAAACATTCAGTACTTC
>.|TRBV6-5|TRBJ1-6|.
CASTPDSSYNSPLHF
TGTGCCAGCACCCCCGACAGCTCCTATAATTCACCCCTCCACTTT
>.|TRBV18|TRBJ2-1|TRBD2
CASSPPGLAYRGEQFF
TGTGCCAGCTCACCACCGGGACTAGCGTACAGGGGTGAGCAGTTCTTC
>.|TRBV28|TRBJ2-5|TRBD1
CASSLASYSGTGYF
TGTGCCAGCAGTTTAGCCTCCTACTCCGGGACAGGGTACTTC
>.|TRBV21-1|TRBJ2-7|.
CASMKGGCSYEQYF
TGTGCCAGCATGAAAGGGGGTTGTTCCTACGAGCAGTACTTC
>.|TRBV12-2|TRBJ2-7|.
CASRSRPGGEQYF
TGTGCAAGTCGCTCGCGACCGGGGGGCGAGCAGTACTTC
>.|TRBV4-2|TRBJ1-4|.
CASSLGLTVNEKLFF
TGTGCCAGCAGCCTCGGTCTAACAGTGAATGAAAAACTGTTTTTT
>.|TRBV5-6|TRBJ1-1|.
CASRLDSYNTEAFF
TGTGCCAGCAGATTGGACAGCTATAACACTGAAGCTTTCTTT
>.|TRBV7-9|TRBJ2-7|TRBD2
CASSYSSGRVYEQYF
TGTGCCAGCAGCTACTCTAGCGGGAGGGTCTACGAGCAGTACTTC
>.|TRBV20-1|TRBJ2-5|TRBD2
CSARGLAVQETQYF
TGCAGTGCTCGTGGACTAGCGGTCCAAGAGACCCAGTACTTC
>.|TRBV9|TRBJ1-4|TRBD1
CASSQGEAEKLFF
TGTGCCAGCAGCCAGGGGGAGGCTGAAAAACTGTTTTTT
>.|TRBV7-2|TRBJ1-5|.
CASTTGNQPQHF
TGTGCCAGCACCACAGGAAATCAGCCCCAGCATTTT
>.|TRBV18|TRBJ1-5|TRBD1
CASSPQGQISNQPQHF
TGTGCCAGCTCACCCCAGGGACAGATTAGCAATCAGCCCCAGCATTTT